This T cell receptor (beta chain) was captured in a study of control samples from healthy donors and cancer patients. Clones were sequenced by immunoSEQ multiplex PCR, and TCRdb holds only the in-frame ones, with some missing. The sample holds tens of thousands of clones, approximately 80% seen once. The CDR3 runs to 14 residues. The J segment lost 6 bases and the V segment lost 3 bases, leaving 5 bases of the junction unmatched. CDR1 SGHAT and CDR2 FQNNGV come from the germline V gene. The chain joins TRBV11-2 to TRBJ1-2; TRBD1 agrees at 9 bases. The material sequenced was PBMCs. The TCR comes from a woman between 45 and 65 years old with lung cancer. The CDR3 spells CASSFLTGGDGYTF. CDR3 nucleotides: TGTGCCAGCAGCTTTCTCACAGGGGGCGATGGCTACACCTTC.